This T cell receptor beta chain is from a study of blood T cell repertoires in COVID-19 (dated by TCRdb to 2018 to 2021). For the wider study: Collaborator samples came from the United States, Italy and Spain and covered acute and convalescent phases of COVID-19. The prospective study material was composed of cDNA or gDNA derived from T cells, B-cell-depleted T cells, or PBMCs. The dataset comprised deeply sampled blood TCRbeta repertoires from subjects exposed to, actively infected with, or recovered from COVID-19. A freely available public database, intended as a resource for researchers studying the immune response to SARS-CoV-2, is where the repertoires were released. The samples were drawn from the first 160 participants of the ongoing ImmuneRACE study and from 1,254 subjects provided by 6 global collaborators. A de-identified subject ID, COVID-19 status, age in years and sex were almost always included in the sample metadata. Where HLA class I and class II types were available, the types were taken from metadata supplied by the sample provider, not from assay-based typing.

Overall results and qualifications from the work: The quantity of clinical and demographic metadata differed by source and by participant and was supplied without curation.

The immunoSEQ Assay, a bias-controlled multiplex PCR, was used to amplify TCRbeta CDR3 regions from genomic DNA. From the authors' description of their analysis: The number of nucleated cells in each sample was estimated by amplification of reference gene primers within the assay. To quantify the absolute abundance of each unique TCRbeta CDR3 rearrangement, sequence reads were collapsed and filtered. For each sample, productive Simpson clonality was calculated as the square root of Simpson's diversity index across productive rearrangements. This is the immuneACCESS table as TCRdb keeps it, with only in-frame sequences that have V and J called. A part of the clones is gone; compared with another copy, unresolved V genes explain less than half, and the rest is unexplained. V, J and clone size were drawn from that table, and D and trimming were deduced from the DNA. Here the sample has 150,000 to 200,000 clones; about 85% occur a single time. The ten biggest clones cover around 13% of the sample.

Samples from volunteer blood donors who had recovered from COVID-19 were contributed by a second Seattle source. The collaborating institutions used their own protocols to collect whole blood in K2EDTA tubes. For TCRbeta analysis, collaborator samples were shipped as frozen whole blood, as isolated PBMCs, or as DNA extracted from either sample type. The CDR1 and CDR2 encoded by the germline V gene (reference sequence) are LNHDA and SQIVND. V is cut by 3 bases and J by 1 base, and the space between the germline ends is 6 bases. Including the terminal cysteine and phenylalanine, the CDR3 comprises 14 residues. Only CDR3 DNA remains: 42 bases, in frame from the first base. As for this clone: Its antigen remains unidentified. Per-base qualities were not stored, and no clone one base away is much larger.

The sequencing input was peripheral blood. The TCR comes from a man between 65 and 85 years old who had recovered from COVID-19. The receptor chain draws on TRBV19 and TRBJ2-2, and perhaps TRBD2 as D gene, on 6 matching bases. The DNA is TGTGCCAGTAGTATGCGGGGGAACACCGGGGAGCTGTTTTTT. Its protein product is CASSMRGNTGELFF.